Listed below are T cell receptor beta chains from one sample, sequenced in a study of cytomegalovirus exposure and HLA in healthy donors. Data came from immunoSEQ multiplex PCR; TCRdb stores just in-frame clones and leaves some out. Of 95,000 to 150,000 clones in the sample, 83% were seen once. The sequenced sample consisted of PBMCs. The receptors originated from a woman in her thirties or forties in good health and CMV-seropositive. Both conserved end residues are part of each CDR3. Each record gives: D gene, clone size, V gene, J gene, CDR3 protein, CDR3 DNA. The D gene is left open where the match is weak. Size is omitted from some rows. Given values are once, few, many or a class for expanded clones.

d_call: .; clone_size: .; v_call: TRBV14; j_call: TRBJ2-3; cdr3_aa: CASSQHSHSTDTQYF; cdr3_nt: TGTGCCAGCAGCCAACATAGTCACAGCACAGATACGCAGTATTTT
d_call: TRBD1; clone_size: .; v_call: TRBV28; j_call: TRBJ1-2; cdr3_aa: CASSFQGAVNYGYTF; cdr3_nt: TGTGCCAGCAGTTTCCAGGGGGCCGTAAACTATGGCTACACCTTC
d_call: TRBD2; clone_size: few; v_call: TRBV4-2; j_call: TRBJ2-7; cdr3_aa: CASSPGTSGLYEQYF; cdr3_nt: TGTGCCAGCAGCCCCGGGACTAGCGGGTTGTACGAGCAGTACTTC
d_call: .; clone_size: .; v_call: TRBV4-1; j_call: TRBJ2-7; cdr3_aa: CASSQGRGSYEQYF; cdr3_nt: TGCGCCAGCAGCCAAGGACGAGGGTCCTACGAGCAGTACTTC
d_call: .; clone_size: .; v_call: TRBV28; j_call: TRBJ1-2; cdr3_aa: CASSLFGGTATGYTF; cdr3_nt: TGTGCCAGCAGTTTATTTGGGGGGACTGCTACGGGCTACACCTTC
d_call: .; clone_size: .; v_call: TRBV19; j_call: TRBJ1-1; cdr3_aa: CASTKRAGANTEAFF; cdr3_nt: TGTGCCAGTACCAAAAGGGCGGGGGCGAACACTGAAGCTTTCTTT
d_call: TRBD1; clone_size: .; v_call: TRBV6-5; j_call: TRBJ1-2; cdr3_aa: CASSYSGQDGNYGYTF; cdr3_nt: TGTGCCAGCAGTTACTCGGGACAGGACGGCAACTATGGCTACACCTTC
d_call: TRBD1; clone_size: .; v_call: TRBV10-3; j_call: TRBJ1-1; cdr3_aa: CAITASTGMMAEAFF; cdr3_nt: TGTGCCATCACTGCCTCGACAGGGATGATGGCTGAAGCTTTCTTT
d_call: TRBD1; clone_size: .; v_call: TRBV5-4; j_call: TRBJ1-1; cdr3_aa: CASRKTGRNTEAFF; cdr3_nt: TGTGCCAGCAGAAAGACAGGGAGGAACACTGAAGCTTTCTTT
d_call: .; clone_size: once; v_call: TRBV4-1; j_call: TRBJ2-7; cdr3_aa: CASSPPNGPGTTSPEQYF; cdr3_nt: TGCGCCAGCAGCCCACCAAATGGGCCCGGGACAACGTCTCCCGAGCAGTACTTC
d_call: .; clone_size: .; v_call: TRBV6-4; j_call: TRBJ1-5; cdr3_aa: CASSVDSYQPQHF; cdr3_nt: TGTGCCAGCAGTGTCGACAGCTATCAGCCCCAGCATTTT
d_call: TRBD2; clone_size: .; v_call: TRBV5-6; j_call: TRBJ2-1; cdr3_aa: CASSLATSGSFRQFF; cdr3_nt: TGTGCCAGCAGCTTGGCGACTAGCGGGAGCTTCCGGCAGTTCTTC
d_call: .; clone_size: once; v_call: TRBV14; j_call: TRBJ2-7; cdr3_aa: CASSPTGGAYEQYF; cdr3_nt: TGTGCCAGCAGCCCGACCGGCGGGGCCTACGAGCAGTACTTC
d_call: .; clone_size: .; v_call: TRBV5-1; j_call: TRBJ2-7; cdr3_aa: CASSSGLGQSSYEQYF; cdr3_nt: TGCGCCAGCAGCTCGGGGTTAGGACAGAGCTCCTACGAGCAGTACTTC
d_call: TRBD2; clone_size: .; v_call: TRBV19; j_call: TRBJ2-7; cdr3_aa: CASTVTSGSRSEQYF; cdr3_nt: TGTGCCAGTACTGTCACTAGCGGGAGTAGAAGCGAGCAGTACTTC
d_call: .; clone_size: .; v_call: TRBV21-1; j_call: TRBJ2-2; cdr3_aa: CASSPRTAGELFF; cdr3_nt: TGTGCCAGCAGCCCCCGGACAGCCGGGGAGCTGTTTTTT
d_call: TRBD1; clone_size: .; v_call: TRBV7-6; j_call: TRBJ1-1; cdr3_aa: CASSLAQGALDTEAFF; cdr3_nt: TGTGCCAGCAGCTTAGCGCAGGGGGCTCTGGACACTGAAGCTTTCTTT
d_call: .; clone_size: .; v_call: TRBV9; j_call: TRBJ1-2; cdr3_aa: CASSSPGGSNYGYTF; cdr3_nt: TGTGCCAGCAGCTCTCCGGGGGGATCTAACTATGGCTACACCTTC
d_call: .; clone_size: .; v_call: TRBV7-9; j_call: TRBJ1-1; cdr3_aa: CSSSPRVRTEAFF; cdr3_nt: TGTTCCAGCAGCCCCAGGGTTAGGACTGAAGCTTTCTTT
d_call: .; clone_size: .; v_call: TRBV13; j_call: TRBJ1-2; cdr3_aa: CASSFATENYGYTF; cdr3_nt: TGTGCCAGCAGCTTTGCGACAGAGAACTATGGCTACACCTTC
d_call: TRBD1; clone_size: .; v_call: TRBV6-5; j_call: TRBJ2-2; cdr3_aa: CASSYGQGNTGELFF; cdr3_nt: TGTGCCAGCAGTTACGGACAGGGGAACACCGGGGAGCTGTTTTTT
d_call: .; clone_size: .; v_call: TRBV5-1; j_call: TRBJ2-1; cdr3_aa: CASSTDTSPLNEQFF; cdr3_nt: TGCGCCAGCAGCACGGACACTTCCCCTCTTAATGAGCAGTTCTTC
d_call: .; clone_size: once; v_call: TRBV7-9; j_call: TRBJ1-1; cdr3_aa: CASRPDSNTEAFF; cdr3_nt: TGTGCCAGCAGACCAGACAGCAACACTGAAGCTTTCTTT
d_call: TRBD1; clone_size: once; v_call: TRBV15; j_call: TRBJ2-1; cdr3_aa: CATSRPADRSSYNEQFF; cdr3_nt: TGTGCCACCAGCAGACCCGCGGACAGGAGCTCCTACAATGAGCAGTTCTTC
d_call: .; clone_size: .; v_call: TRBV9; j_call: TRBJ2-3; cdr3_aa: CASSVAGAGTDTQYF; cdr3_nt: TGTGCCAGCAGCGTAGCGGGAGCTGGCACAGATACGCAGTATTTT
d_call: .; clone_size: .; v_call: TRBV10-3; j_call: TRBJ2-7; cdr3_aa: CAIKDPGHRPYEQYF; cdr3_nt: TGTGCCATCAAGGACCCGGGACACCGACCCTACGAGCAGTACTTC
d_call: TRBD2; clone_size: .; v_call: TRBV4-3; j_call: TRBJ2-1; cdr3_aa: CASSRRPSGRDNEQFF; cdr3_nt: TGCGCCAGCAGCCGCCGTCCTAGCGGGAGAGACAATGAGCAGTTCTTC
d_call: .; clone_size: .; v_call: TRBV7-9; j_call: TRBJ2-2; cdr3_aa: CASSPPRTEPTGELFF; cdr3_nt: TGTGCCAGCAGCCCCCCCCGGACAGAGCCCACCGGGGAGCTGTTTTTT
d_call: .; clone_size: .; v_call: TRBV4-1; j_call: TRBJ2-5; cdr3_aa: CASSLNPGLYQETQYF; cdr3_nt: TGCGCCAGCAGCCTTAACCCGGGTCTGTACCAAGAGACCCAGTACTTC
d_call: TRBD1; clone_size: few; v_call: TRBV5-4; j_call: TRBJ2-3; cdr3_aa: CASSLPGQGLDTQYF; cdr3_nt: TGTGCCAGCAGCTTACCGGGACAGGGATTAGATACGCAGTATTTT
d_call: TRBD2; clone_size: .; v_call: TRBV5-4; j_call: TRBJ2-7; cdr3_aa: CASSLGSPGLAGAEQYF; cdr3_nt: TGTGCCAGCAGCTTGGGGTCTCCGGGACTAGCGGGAGCCGAGCAGTACTTC
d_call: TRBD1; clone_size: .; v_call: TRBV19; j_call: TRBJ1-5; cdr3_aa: CASSRKGQGSNQPQHF; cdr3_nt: TGTGCCAGTAGTAGGAAGGGACAGGGGAGCAATCAGCCCCAGCATTTT
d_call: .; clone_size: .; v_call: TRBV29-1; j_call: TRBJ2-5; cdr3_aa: CSVEGPSGTQYF; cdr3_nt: TGCAGCGTTGAAGGCCCATCCGGGACCCAGTACTTC
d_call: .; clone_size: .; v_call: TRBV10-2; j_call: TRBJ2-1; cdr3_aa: CASTQGMVSYNEQFF; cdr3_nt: TGCGCCAGCACCCAGGGGATGGTCTCCTACAATGAGCAGTTCTTC
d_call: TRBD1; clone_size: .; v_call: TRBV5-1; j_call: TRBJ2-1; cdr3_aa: CASSYRDSDEQFF; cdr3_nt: TGCGCCAGCAGCTACAGGGACAGCGATGAGCAGTTCTTC
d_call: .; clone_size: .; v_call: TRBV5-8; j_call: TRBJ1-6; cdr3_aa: CASSLSGGGRNSPLHF; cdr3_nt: TGTGCCAGCAGCTTGTCGGGGGGCGGTAGGAATTCACCCCTCCACTTT
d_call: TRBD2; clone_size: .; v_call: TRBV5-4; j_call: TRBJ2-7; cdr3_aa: CASSFTLAGDEQYF; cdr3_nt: TGTGCCAGCAGCTTTACCCTAGCGGGAGACGAGCAGTACTTC
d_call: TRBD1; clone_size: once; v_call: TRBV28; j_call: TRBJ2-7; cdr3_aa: CASSGDREVYEQYF; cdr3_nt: TGTGCCAGCAGTGGGGACAGGGAGGTCTACGAGCAGTACTTC
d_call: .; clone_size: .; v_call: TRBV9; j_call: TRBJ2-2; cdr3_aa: CASSQGGGELFF; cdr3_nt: TGTGCCAGCAGCCAAGGAGGCGGGGAGCTGTTTTTT